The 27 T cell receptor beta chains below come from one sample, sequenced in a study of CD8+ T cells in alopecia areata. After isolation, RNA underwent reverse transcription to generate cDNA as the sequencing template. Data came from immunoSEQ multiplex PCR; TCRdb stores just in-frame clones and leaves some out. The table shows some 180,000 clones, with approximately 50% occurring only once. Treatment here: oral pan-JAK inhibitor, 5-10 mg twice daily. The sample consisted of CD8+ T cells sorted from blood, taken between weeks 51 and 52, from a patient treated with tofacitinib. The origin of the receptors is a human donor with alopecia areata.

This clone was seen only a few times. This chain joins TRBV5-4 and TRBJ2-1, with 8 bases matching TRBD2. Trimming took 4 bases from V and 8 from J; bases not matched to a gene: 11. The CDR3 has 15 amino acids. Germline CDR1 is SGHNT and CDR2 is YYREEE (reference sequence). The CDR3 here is CASSPGTSEVDEQFF. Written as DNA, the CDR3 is TGTGCCAGCAGCCCCGGGACTAGTGAGGTCGATGAGCAGTTCTTC.

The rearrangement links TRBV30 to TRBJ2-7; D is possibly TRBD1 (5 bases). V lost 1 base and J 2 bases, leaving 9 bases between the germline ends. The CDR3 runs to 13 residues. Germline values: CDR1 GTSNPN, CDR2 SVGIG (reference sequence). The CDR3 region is CAWSAGSPYEQYF. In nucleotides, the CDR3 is TGTGCCTGGAGTGCAGGGTCTCCCTACGAGCAGTACTTC.

The DNA of the CDR3 is TGTGCCTGGAGTGTACGACAGTTAGGAAGTGTGGGCCACAATGAGCAGTTCTTC. This translates into CAWSVRQLGSVGHNEQFF. V is TRBV30 and J is TRBJ2-1; possible D gene TRBD1, 5 bases. Germline assignment: CDR1 GTSNPN and CDR2 SVGIG (reference sequence). The V gene lost 0 bases and the J gene lost 5 bases, with 23 bases spanning the gap. This CDR3 spans 18 amino acids.

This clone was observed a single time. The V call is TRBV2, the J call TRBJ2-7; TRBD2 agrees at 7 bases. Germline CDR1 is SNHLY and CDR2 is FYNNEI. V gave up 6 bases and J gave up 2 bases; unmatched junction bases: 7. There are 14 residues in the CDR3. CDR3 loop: CASSPERDPYEQYF. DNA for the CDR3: TGTGCCAGCAGCCCAGAGCGGGACCCCTACGAGCAGTACTTC.

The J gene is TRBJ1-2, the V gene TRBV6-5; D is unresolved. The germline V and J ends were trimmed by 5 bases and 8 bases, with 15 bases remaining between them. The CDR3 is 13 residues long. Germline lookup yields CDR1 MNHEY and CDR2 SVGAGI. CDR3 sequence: CASSGGIPDGYTF. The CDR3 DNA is TGTGCCAGCAGTGGCGGGATCCCTGACGGCTACACCTTC.

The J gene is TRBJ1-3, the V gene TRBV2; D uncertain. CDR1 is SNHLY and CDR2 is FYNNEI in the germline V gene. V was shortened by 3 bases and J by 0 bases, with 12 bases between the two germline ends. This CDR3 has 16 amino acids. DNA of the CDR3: TGTGCCAGCAGTGATTTGGCCGGTTCCTCTGGAAACACCATATATTTT. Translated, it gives CASSDLAGSSGNTIYF.

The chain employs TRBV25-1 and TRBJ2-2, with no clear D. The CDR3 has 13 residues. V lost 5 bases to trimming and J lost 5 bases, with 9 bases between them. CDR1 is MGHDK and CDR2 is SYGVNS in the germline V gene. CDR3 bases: TGTGCCAGCAGTCTAGGGCGGACCGGGGAGCTGTTTTTT. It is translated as CASSLGRTGELFF.

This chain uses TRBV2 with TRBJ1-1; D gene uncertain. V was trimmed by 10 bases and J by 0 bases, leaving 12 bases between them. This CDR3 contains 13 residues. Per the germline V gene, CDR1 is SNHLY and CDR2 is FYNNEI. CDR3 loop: CAITTDLNTEAFF. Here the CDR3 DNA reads TGTGCCATCACGACGGACCTGAACACTGAAGCTTTCTTT.

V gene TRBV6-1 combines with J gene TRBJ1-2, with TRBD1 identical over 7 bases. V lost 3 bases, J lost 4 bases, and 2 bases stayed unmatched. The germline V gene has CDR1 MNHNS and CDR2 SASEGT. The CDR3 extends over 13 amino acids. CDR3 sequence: CASSEGTAYGYTF. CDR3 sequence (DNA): TGTGCCAGCAGTGAGGGGACAGCCTATGGCTACACCTTC.

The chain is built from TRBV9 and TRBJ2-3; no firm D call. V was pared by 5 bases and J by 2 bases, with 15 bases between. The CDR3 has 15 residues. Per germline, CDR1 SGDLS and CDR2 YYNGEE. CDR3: CASRGEGGFTDTQYF. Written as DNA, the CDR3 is TGTGCCAGCAGGGGCGAAGGCGGATTCACAGATACGCAGTATTTT.

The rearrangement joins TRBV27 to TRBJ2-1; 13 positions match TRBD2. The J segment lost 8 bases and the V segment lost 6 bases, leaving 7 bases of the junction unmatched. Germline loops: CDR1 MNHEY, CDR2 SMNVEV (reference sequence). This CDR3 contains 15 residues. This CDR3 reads CASSPSLAGGHEQFF. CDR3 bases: TGTGCCAGCAGCCCTTCACTAGCGGGGGGGCATGAGCAGTTCTTC.

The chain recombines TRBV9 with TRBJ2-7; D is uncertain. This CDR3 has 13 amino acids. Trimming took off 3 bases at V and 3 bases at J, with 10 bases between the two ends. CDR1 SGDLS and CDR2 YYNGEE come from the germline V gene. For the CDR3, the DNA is TGTGCCAGCAGCGATTTGGACGGCTACGAGCAGTACTTC. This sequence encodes CASSDLDGYEQYF. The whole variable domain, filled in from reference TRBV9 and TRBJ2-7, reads DSGVTQTPKHLITATGQRVTLRCSPRSGDLSVYWYQQSLDQGLQFLIQYYNGEERAKGNILERFSAQQFPDLHSELNLSSLELGDSALYFCASSDLDGYEQYFGPGTRLTVT.

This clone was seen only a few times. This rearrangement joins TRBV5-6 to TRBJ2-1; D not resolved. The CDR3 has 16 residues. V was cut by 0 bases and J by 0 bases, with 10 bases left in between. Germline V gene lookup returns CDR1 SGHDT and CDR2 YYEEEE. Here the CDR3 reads CASSLASGASYNEQFF. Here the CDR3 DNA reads TGTGCCAGCAGCTTGGCGTCAGGAGCCTCCTACAATGAGCAGTTCTTC.

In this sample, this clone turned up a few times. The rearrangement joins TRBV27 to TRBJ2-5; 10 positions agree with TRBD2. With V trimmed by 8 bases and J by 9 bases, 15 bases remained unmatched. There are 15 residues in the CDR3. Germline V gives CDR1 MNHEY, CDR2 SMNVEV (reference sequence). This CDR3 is CASGPSGGRLDAQYF. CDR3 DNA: TGTGCCAGCGGACCTAGCGGGGGCCGACTTGACGCCCAGTACTTC.

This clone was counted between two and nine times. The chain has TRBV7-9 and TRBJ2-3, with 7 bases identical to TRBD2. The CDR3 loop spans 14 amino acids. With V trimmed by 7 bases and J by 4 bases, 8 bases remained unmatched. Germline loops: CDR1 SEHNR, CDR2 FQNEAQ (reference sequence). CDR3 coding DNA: TGTGCCAGCATCCCCCGGGGGGATCCAGATACGCAGTATTTT. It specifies CASIPRGDPDTQYF.

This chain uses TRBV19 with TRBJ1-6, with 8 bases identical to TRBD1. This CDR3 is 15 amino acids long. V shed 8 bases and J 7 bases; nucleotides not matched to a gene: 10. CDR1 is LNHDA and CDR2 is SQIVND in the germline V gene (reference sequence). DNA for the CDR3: TGTGCCAGTGGACAGGGCCATCAAACGAATTCACCCCTCCACTTT. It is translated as CASGQGHQTNSPLHF.

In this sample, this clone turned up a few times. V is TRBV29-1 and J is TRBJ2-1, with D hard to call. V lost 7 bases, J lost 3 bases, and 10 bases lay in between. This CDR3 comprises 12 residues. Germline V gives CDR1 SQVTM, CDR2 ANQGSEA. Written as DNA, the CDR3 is TGCAGCGCAGACCTGGGCTACAATGAGCAGTTCTTC. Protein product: CSADLGYNEQFF.

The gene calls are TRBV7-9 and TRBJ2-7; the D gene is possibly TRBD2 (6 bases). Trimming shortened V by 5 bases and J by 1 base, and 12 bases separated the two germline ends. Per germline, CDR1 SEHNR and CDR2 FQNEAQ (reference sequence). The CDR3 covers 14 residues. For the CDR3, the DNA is TGTGCCAGCAGCCCGCGGGGCACATCCTACGAGCAGTACTTC. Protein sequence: CASSPRGTSYEQYF.

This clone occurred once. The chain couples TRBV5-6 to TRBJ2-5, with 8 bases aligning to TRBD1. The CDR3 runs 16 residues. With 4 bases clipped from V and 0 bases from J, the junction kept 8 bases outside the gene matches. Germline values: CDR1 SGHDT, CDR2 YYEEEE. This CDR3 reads CASSVGTGRYQETQYF. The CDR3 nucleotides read TGTGCCAGCAGCGTAGGGACAGGCAGGTACCAAGAGACCCAGTACTTC.

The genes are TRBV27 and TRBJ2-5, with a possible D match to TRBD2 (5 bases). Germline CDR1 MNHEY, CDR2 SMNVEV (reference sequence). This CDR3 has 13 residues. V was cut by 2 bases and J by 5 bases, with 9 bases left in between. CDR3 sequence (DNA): TGTGCCAGCAGTTTACGCCGGAGGGAGACCCAGTACTTC. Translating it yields CASSLRRRETQYF.

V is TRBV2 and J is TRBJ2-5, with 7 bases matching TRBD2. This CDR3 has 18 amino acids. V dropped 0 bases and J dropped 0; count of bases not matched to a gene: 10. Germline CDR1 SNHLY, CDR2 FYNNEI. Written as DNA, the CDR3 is TGTGCCAGCAGTGAAGCTCCCCCCGCGGGAGAGTACCAAGAGACCCAGTACTTC. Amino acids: CASSEAPPAGEYQETQYF. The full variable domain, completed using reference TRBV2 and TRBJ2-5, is EPEVTQTPSHQVTQMGQEVILRCVPISNHLYFYWYRQILGQKVEFLVSFYNNEISEKSEIFDDQFSVERPDGSNFTLKIRSTKLEDSAMYFCASSEAPPAGEYQETQYFGPGTRLLVL.

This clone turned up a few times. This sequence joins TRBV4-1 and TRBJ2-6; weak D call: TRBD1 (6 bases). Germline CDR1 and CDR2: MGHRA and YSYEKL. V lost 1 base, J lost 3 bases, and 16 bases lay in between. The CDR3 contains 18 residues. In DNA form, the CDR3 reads TGCGCCAGCAGCCAAGTTCTCAAGGGGGAACTTGGGGCCAACGTCCTGACTTTC. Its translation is CASSQVLKGELGANVLTF.

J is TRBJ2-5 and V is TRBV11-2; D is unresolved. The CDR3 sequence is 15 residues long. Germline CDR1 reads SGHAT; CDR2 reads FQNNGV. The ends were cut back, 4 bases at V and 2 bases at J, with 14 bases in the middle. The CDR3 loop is CASSSLIAEQETQYF. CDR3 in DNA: TGTGCCAGCAGCTCCCTCATTGCGGAGCAAGAGACCCAGTACTTC.

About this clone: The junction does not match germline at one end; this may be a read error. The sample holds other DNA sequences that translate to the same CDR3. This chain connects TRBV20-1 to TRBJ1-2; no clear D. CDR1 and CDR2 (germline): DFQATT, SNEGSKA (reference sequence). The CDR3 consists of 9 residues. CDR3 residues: CSANYGYTF. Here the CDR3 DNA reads TGCAGTGCTAATTATGGCTACACCTTC.

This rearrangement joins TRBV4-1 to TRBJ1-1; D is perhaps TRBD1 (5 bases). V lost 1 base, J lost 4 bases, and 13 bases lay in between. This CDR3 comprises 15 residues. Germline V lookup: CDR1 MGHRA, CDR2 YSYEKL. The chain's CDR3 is CASSQGWTSSTEAFF. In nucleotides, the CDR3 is TGCGCCAGCAGCCAAGGATGGACAAGCAGCACTGAAGCTTTCTTT.

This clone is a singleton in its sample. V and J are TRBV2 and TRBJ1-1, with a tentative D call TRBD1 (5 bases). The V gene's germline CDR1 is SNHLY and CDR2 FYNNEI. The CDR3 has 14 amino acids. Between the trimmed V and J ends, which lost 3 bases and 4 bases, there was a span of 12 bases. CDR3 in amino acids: CASSDEGRATEAFF. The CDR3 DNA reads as TGTGCCAGCAGTGATGAAGGCAGGGCCACTGAAGCTTTCTTT.

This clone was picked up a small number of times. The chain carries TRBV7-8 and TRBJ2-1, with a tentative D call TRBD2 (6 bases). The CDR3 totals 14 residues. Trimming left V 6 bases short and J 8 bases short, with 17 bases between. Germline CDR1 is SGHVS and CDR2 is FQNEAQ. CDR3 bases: TGTGCCAGCAGTATGGACCCGCGGGGCGATGAGCAGTTCTTC. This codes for CASSMDPRGDEQFF. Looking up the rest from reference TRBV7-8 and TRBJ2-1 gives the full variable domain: GAGVSQSPRYKVAKRGQDVALRCDPISGHVSLFWYQQALGQGPEFLTYFQNEAQLDKSGLPSDRFFAERPEGSVSTLKIQRTQQEDSAVYLCASSMDPRGDEQFFGPGTRLTVL.